Below, one T cell receptor beta chain is given with its context. The antigen is unknown. One entry per CDR3 protein results from TCRdb running MiXCR on the multiplex PCR reads. Of about 180,000 distinct CDR3 sequences listed, 30% to 35% were seen once; the top ten hold approximately 4.2%. This specimen belongs to a study of breast tumors, draining lymph nodes, adjacent tissues. Findings and caveats of the study: Luminal-like breast cancer showed significantly greater tumor-nontumor repertoire similarity than basal-like breast cancer did. Data only fit, rather than demonstrated, lymph node origin of most tumor T cells. Tumor TCR diversity was below lymph nodes but above nontumor tissue.

V lost 4 bases and J 2 bases, leaving 8 bases between the germline ends. This CDR3 comprises 13 residues. Germline V gene sequence: CDR1 LGHDT, CDR2 YNNKEL (reference sequence). Axillary draining lymph nodes of breast cancer patients supplied the node samples. The receptor comes from a female donor with breast cancer. Some clones in this sample may be carry-over from other donors' samples. The V call is TRBV3-1, the J call TRBJ1-2; possibly TRBD1 for D (6 bases). Source material: axillary lymph node tissue. The CDR3 sequence is CASSPQGNYGYTF. The CDR3, as DNA: TGTGCCAGCAGCCCTCAGGGGAACTATGGCTACACCTTC.